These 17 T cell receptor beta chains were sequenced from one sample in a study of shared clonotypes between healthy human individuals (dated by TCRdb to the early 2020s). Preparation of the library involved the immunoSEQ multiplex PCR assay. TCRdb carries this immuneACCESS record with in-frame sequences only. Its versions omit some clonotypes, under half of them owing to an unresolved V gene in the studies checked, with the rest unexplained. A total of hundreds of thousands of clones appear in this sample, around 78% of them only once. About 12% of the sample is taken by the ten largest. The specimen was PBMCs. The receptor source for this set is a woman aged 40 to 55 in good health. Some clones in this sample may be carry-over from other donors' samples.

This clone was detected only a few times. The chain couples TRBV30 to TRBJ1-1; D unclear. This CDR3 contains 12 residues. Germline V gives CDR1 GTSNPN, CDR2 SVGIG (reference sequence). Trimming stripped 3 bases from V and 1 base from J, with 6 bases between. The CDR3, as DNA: TGTGCCTGGAGCCCGGCGAACACTGAAGCTTTCTTT. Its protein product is CAWSPANTEAFF.

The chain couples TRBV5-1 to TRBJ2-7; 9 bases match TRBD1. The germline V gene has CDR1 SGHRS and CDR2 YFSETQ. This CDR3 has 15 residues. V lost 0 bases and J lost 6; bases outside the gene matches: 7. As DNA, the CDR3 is TGCGCCAGCAGCTTGGTGGGACAGGGATCCGCCGAGCAGTACTTC. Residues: CASSLVGQGSAEQYF.

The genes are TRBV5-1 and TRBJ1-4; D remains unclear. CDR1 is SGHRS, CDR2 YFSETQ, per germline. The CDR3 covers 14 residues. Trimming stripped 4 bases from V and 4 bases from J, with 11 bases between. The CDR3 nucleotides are TGCGCCAGCAGCCTCAGAAAAGTTAATGAAAAACTGTTTTTT. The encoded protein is CASSLRKVNEKLFF.

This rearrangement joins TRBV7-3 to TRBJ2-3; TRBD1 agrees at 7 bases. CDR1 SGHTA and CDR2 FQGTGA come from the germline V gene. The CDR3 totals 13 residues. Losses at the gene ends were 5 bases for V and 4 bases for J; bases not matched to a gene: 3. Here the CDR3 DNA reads TGTGCCAGCAGCCGAGGGGGCGCAGATACGCAGTATTTT. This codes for CASSRGGADTQYF.

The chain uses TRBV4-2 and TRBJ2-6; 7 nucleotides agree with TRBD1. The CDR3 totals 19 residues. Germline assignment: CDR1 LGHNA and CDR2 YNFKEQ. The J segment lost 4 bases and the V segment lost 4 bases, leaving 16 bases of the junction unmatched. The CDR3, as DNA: TGTGCCAGCAGCCGCTCCGCCGGGACCACAGGGGCCGGGGCCAACGTCCTGACTTTC. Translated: CASSRSAGTTGAGANVLTF.

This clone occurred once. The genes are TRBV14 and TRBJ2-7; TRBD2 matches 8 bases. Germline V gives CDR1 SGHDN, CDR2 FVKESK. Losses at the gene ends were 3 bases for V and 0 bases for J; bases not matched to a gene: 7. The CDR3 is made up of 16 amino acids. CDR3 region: CASSQLTSGYSYEQYF. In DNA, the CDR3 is TGTGCCAGCAGCCAGTTAACTAGCGGCTACTCCTACGAGCAGTACTTC.

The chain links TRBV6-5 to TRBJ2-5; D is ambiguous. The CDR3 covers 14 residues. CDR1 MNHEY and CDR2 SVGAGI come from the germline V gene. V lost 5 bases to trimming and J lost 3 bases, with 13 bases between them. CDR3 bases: TGTGCCAGCAGTCCTCTAACTACCAAAGAGACCCAGTACTTC. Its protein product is CASSPLTTKETQYF.

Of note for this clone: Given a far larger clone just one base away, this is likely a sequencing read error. In DNA form, the CDR3 reads TGCAGCATTGGAGCGGGTACAGCCACAGATACGCAGTATTTT. Translating it yields CSIGAGTATDTQYF. The V call is TRBV29-1, the J call TRBJ2-3; a possible D gene is TRBD2 (6 bases). The CDR3 loop spans 14 amino acids. Germline loops: CDR1 SQVTM, CDR2 ANQGSEA. Trimming removed 8 bases at V and 2 bases at J, with 17 bases between.

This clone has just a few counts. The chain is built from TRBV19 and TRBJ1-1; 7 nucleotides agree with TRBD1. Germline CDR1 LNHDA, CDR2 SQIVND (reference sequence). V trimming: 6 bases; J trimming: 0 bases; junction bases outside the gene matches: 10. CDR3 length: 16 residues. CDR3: CASRDRPSHMNTEAFF. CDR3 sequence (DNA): TGTGCCAGTAGGGACAGGCCCTCTCATATGAACACTGAAGCTTTCTTT.

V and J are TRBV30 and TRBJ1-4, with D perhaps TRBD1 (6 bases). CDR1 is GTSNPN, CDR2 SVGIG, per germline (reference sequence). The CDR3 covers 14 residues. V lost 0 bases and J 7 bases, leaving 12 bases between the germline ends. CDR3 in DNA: TGTGCCTGGAGTGTCCAGGGGTTCGCTGAAAAACTGTTTTTT. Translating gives CAWSVQGFAEKLFF.

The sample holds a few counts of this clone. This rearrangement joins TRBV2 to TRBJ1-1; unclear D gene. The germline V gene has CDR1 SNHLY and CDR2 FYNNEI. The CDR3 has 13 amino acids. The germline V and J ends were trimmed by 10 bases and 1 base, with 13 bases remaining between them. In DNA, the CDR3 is TGTGCCACCCTTTACCACGGGAACACTGAAGCTTTCTTT. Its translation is CATLYHGNTEAFF.

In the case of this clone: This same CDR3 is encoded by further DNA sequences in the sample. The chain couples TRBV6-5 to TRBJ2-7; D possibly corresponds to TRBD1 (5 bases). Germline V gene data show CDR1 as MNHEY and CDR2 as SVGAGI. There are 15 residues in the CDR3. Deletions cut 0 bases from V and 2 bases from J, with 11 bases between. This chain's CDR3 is CASSYSAGRPYEQYF. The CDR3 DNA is TGTGCCAGCAGTTACTCCGCAGGGCGGCCCTACGAGCAGTACTTC.

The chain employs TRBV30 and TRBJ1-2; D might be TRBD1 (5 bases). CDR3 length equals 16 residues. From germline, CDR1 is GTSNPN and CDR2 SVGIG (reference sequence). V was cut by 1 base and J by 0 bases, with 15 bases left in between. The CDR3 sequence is CAWSAIGVNANYGYTF. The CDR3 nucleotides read TGTGCCTGGAGTGCAATAGGGGTCAACGCTAACTATGGCTACACCTTC.

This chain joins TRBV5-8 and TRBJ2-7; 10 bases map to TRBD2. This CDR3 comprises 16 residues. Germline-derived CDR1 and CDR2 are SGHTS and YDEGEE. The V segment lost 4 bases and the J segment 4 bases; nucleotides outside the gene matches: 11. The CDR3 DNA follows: TGTGCCAGCAGCCCACATGCACTAGCGGGAACTTACGAGCAGTACTTC. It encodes CASSPHALAGTYEQYF.

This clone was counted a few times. CDR3 loop: CASTYWSNQPQHF. DNA of the CDR3: TGTGCCAGCACCTACTGGAGCAATCAGCCCCAGCATTTT. This chain uses TRBV2 with TRBJ1-5, with D unclear. The CDR3 contains 13 residues. Germline CDR1 and CDR2: SNHLY and FYNNEI. V was pared by 7 bases and J by 1 base, with 8 bases between. Based on the CDR3 plus reference TRBV2 and TRBJ1-5, the full variable domain is EPEVTQTPSHQVTQMGQEVILRCVPISNHLYFYWYRQILGQKVEFLVSFYNNEISEKSEIFDDQFSVERPDGSNFTLKIRSTKLEDSAMYFCASTYWSNQPQHFGDGTRLSIL.

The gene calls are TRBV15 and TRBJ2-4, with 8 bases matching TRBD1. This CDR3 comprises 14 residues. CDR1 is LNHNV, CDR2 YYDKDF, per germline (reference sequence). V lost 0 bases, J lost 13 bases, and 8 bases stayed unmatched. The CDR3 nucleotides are TGTGCCACCAGCAGAGATGGACAGGGTACTCTCCAGTACTTC. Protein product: CATSRDGQGTLQYF.

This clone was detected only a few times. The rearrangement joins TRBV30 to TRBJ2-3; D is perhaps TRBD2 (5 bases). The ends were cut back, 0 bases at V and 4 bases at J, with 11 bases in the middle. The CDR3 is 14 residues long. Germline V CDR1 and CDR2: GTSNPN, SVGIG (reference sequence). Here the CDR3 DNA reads TGTGCCTGGAGTGTAGGGCTTAGCGCAGATACGCAGTATTTT. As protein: CAWSVGLSADTQYF.